This TCR beta chain originates from a study of T-cell memory formation after mild COVID-19. As for the study in general: Across donors, TCR clusters were largely donor specific. Whole-study results and caveats: Balance between CD4 and CD8 was seen in clones contracting day 15 to 85, and a CD4+ lean was seen in later expanders.

TCRdb re-called the 5' RACE reads with MiXCR, one entry per CDR3 protein. The data show about 470,000 distinct CDR3 sequences, 15% to 20% seen once. In the case of this clonotype: The antigen is unknown.

In germline, CDR1 is SGHRS, CDR2 YFSETQ. J lost 1 base, V lost 0 bases, and 6 bases had no gene match. The CDR3 is 16 amino acids. The V gene is TRBV5-1, the J gene TRBJ2-5; 7 bases are shared with TRBD2. Sequenced: PBMCs or a T cell subset sorted from them (not recorded which). This clonotype originated in an adult woman who had mild COVID-19 (a few samples of this study predate the infection). Cell type and time point are not known. CDR3: CASSLVFRLAQETQYF. DNA of the CDR3: TGCGCCAGCAGCTTGGTCTTCCGACTAGCCCAAGAGACCCAGTACTTC.